This TCR beta chain is from a study of cytomegalovirus exposure and HLA in healthy donors. For the study at large: An analysis done earlier identified some 120 million unique TCR beta sequences from about 179 million T cells. Study results and caveats: Owing to their indistinguishability, certain V segments, notably TRBV6-2 and TRBV6-3, were excluded. In a later analysis, DRB1 alleles had the most associated TCRs; HLA-C alleles the fewest. An observed cluster of highly shared sequence variants was recorded as a likely sequencing artifact.

To note about this clone: Its antigen is currently unknown.

PCR amplification relied on 60 Vbeta primers (plus 13 Jbeta primers). TCRdb keeps only in-frame clones here, not all; method: immunoSEQ multiplex PCR. This sample contains about 64,000 clones. Germline V CDR1 and CDR2: LNHDA, SQIVND (reference sequence). The CDR3 is made up of 15 amino acids. V was clipped by 3 bases and J by 3 bases, with 14 bases between them. The chain recombines TRBV19 with TRBJ2-5; D may be TRBD1 (5 bases). This receptor was obtained from a woman in her late teens or twenties in good health and CMV-seronegative. Sequences were obtained from PBMCs. This CDR3 reads CASSIIGGAEETQYF. The CDR3 DNA reads as TGTGCCAGTAGTATTATCGGTGGGGCAGAAGAGACCCAGTACTTC. Drawing the rest from reference TRBV19 and TRBJ2-5, the complete variable domain is DGGITQSPKYLFRKEGQNVTLSCEQNLNHDAMYWYRQDPGQGLRLIYYSQIVNDFQKGDIAEGYSVSREKKESFPLTVTSAQKNPTAFYLCASSIIGGAEETQYFGPGTRLLVL.